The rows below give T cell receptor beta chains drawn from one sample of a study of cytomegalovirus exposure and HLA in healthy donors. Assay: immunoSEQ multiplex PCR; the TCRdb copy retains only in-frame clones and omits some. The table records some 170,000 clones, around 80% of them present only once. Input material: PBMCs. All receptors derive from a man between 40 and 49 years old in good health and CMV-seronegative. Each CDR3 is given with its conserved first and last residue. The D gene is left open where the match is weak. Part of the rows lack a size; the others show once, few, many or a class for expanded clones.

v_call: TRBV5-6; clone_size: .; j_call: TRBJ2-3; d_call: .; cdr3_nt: TGTGCCAGCAGCTTAGATTCCGAGCCCCACTTTCCCACAGATACGCAGTATTTT; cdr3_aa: CASSLDSEPHFPTDTQYF
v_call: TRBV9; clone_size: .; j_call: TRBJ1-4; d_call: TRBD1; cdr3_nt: TGTGCCAGCAGCATATCGACCGGGACAGTTAATGAAAAACTGTTTTTT; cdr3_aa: CASSISTGTVNEKLFF
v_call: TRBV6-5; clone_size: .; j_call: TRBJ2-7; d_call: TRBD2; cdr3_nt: TGTGCCAGCAGAACTAGCGGGGGCAACTACGAGCAGTACTTC; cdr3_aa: CASRTSGGNYEQYF
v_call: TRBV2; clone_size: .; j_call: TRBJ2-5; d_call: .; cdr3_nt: TGTGCCAGCACGCGGGGGCTCCCCACTGGGGAGACCCAGTACTTC; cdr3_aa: CASTRGLPTGETQYF
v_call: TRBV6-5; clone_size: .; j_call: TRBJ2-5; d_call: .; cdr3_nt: TGTGCCAGCGCCTGGGGCGGGGGCCAGACCCAGTACTTC; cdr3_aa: CASAWGGGQTQYF
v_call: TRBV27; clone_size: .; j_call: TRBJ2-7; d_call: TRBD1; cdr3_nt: TGTGCCAGCACCGGCACAGGGGGCTACGAGCAGTACTTC; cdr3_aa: CASTGTGGYEQYF
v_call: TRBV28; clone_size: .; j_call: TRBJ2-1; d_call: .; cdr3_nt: TGTGCCAGCAGTTTCCCGGGGGGCCGCAATGAGCAGTTCTTC; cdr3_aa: CASSFPGGRNEQFF
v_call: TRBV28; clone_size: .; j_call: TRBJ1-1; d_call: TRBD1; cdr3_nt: TGTGCCAGCAGTTTATCAGGGGGTGACGCTGAAGCTTTCTTT; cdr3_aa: CASSLSGGDAEAFF
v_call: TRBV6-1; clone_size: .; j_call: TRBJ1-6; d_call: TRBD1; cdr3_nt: TGTGCCAGCAGTTGGGACAGGTCCGATTCACCCCCCCACTTT; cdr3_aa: CASSWDRSDSPPHF
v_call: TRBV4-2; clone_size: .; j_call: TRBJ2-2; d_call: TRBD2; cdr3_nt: TGTGCCAGCAGCCAAGATCGGGCGGGGGCCGGGGAGCTGTTTTTT; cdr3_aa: CASSQDRAGAGELFF
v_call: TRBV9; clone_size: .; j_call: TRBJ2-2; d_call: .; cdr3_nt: TGTGCCAGTACCGGGGGGAACACCGGGGAGCTGTTTTTT; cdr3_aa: CASTGGNTGELFF
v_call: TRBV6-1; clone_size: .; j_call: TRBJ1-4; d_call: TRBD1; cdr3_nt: TGTGCCAGCGTCACAGGGGAGTCAACTAATGAAAAACTGTTTTTT; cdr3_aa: CASVTGESTNEKLFF
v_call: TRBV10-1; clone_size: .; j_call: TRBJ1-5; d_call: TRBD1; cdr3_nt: TGCGCCAGCAGTCCCGGGACAGGGATTCATCAGCCCCAGCATTTT; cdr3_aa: CASSPGTGIHQPQHF
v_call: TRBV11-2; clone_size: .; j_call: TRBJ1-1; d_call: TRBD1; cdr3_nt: TGTGCCAGCAGCTGGGACAGGGGCCCGAACACTGAAGCTTTCTTT; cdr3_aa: CASSWDRGPNTEAFF
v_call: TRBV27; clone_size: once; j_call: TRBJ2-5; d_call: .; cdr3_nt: TGTGCCAGCAATTCCCCGGGAAAGACCCAGTACTTC; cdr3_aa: CASNSPGKTQYF
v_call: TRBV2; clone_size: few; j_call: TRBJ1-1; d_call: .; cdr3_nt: TGTGCCAGCAGCACCCCCTGGACACCGAACACTGAAGCTTTCTTT; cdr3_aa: CASSTPWTPNTEAFF
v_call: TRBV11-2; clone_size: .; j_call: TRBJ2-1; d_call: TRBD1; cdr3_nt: TGTGCCAGCAGCCTCGGACAGGGGGCGCAGAATGAGCAGTTCTTC; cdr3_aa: CASSLGQGAQNEQFF
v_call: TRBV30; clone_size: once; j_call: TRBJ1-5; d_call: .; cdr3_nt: TGTGCCTGGAGTGGGGGAGGCCACAATCAGCCCCAGCATTTT; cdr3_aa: CAWSGGGHNQPQHF
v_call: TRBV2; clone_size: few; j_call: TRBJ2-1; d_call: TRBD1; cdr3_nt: TGTGCCAGCAGTGAACGACAGGGGCTTAACAATGAGCAGTTCTTC; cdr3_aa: CASSERQGLNNEQFF
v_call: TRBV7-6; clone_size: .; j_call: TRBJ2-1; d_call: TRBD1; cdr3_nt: TGTGCCAGCAGCTTGTTTTTGGACGTAGCAGGGGGTGAGCAGTTCTTC; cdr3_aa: CASSLFLDVAGGEQFF
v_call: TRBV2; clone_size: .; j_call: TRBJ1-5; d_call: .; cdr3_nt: TGTGCCAGCAGTTACAGCTATAGCAATCAGCCCCAGCATTTT; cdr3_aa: CASSYSYSNQPQHF
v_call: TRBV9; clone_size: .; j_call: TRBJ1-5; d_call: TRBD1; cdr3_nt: TGTGCCAGCAGCGTAGACCAGGGGGCCAGCGAGCCCCAGCATTTT; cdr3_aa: CASSVDQGASEPQHF
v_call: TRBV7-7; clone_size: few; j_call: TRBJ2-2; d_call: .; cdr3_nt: TGTGCTAGCAGTTCTGGCGGCGGGGAGCTGTTTTTT; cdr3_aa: CASSSGGGELFF
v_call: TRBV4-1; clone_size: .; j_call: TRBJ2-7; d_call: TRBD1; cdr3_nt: TGCGCCAGCAGCGTAAGTCCGGGACAGGCGTCCTACGAGCAGTACTTC; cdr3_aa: CASSVSPGQASYEQYF
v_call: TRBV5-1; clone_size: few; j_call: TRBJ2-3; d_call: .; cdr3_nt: TGCGCCAGCAGTTTCGTTATTGGACAGACCGACACAGATACGCAGTATTTT; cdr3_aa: CASSFVIGQTDTDTQYF
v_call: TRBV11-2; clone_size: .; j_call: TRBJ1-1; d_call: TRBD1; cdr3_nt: TGTGCCAGCAGCAAACAGGGGGCCTTGAACACTGAAGCTTTCTTT; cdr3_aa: CASSKQGALNTEAFF
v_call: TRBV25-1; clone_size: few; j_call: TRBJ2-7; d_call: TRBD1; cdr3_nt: TGTGCCAGCAGCACCGGGACAGAACGAGGCGAGCAGTACTTC; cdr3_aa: CASSTGTERGEQYF
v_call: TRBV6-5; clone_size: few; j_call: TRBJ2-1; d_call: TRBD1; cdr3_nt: TGTGCCAGCAGTTACCACAGGGGGTCATACAATGAGCAGTTCTTC; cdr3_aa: CASSYHRGSYNEQFF
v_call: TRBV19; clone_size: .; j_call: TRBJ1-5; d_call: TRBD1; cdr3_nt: TGTGCCAGTAGTGTACAGGACAGGGTTGATCAGCCCCAGCATTTT; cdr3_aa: CASSVQDRVDQPQHF
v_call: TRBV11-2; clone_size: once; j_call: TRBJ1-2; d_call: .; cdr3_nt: TGTGCCAGCAGCCCCAACCGAGCACCTTTCTATGGCTACACCTTC; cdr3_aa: CASSPNRAPFYGYTF
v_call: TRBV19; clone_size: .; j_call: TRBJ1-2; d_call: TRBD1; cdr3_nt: TGTGCCAGTAGTCGAGGGACAGGGGTAACTGGCTACACCTTC; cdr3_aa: CASSRGTGVTGYTF
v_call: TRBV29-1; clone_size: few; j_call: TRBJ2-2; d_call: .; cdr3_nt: TGCAGCGGAAGACTCGGGAGGAACACCGGGGAGCTGTTTTTT; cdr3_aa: CSGRLGRNTGELFF
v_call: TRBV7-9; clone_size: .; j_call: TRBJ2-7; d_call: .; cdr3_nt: TGTTCCAGCAGCTTTAGACAGGAACCATACGAGCAGTACTTC; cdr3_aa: CSSSFRQEPYEQYF
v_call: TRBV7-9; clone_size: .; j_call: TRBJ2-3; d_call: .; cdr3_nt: TGTGCCAGCAGCTTATCGACAGGCGGCACAGATACGCAGTATTTT; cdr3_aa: CASSLSTGGTDTQYF
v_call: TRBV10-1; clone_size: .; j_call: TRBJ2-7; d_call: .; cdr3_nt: TGCGCCAGCAGTGAGTCTGGGAGCATCTACGAGCAGTACTTC; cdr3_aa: CASSESGSIYEQYF
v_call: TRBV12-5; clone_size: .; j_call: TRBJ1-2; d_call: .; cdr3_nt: TGTGCTAGTGGTTTGTTTGCAGGGGAGGGCTACACCTTC; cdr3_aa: CASGLFAGEGYTF
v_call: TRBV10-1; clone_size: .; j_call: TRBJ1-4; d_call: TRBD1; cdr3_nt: TGCGCCAGCACCCCGGGACAGACATCTAATGAAAAACTGTTTTTT; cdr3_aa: CASTPGQTSNEKLFF
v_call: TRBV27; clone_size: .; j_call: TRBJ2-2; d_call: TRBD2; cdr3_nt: TGTGCCAGCAGTTCTCTAGCGGGGGGGCCCGGGGAGCTGTTTTTT; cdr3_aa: CASSSLAGGPGELFF
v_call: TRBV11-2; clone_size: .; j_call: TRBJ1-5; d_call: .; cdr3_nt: TGTGCCAGCAACAACCAGGGTCTCGGACCCCAGCATTTT; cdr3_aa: CASNNQGLGPQHF
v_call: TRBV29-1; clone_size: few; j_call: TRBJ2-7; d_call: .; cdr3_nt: TGCAGCGTCTACGAGGCCTACGAGCAGTACTTC; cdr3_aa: CSVYEAYEQYF
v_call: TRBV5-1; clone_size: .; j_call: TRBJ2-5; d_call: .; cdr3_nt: TGCGCCAGCAGCTTGGAGATGGGAGTGGGTCCCAAGGGGAGGAACCAAGAGACCCAGTACTTC; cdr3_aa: CASSLEMGVGPKGRNQETQYF
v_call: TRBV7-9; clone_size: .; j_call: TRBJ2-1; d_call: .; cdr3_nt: TGTGCCACCAAAGGTGTCGGGGAGAATTACAATGAGCAGTTCTTC; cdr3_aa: CATKGVGENYNEQFF
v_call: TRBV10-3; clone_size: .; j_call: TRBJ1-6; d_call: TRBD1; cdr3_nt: TGTGCCATCAGTTACCCGGGACAGAATTCACCCCTCCACTTT; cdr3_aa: CAISYPGQNSPLHF
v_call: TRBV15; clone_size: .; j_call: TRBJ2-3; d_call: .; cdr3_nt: TGTGCCACCAGCAGAGACAGGGCTGCAGATACGCAGTATTTT; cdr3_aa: CATSRDRAADTQYF
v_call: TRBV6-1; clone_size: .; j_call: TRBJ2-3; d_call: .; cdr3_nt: TGTGCCAGCAGTGATTGGAGGGGGGGAACAGATACGCAGTATTTT; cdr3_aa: CASSDWRGGTDTQYF
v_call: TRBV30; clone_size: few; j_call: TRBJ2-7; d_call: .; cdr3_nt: TGTGCCTGGAGTGTCCGGACAGCCAATCCCTACGAGCAGTACTTC; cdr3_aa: CAWSVRTANPYEQYF
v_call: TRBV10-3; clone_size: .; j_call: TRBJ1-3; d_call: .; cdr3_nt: TGTGCCATCAGTCTCGACAGTATAAGGGGAAACACCATATATTTT; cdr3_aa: CAISLDSIRGNTIYF
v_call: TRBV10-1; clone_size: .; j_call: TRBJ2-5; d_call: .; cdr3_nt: TGCGCCAGCAGCGCCGACGGGCAAGAGACCCAGTACTTC; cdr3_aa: CASSADGQETQYF
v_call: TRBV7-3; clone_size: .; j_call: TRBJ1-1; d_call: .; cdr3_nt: TGTGCCAGCAGCTTGAGGGCCGACACTGAAGCTTTCTTT; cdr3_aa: CASSLRADTEAFF
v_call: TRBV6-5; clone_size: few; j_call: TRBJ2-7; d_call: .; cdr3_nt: TGTGCCACCCGAGGAGCGTACGAGCAGTACTTC; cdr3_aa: CATRGAYEQYF
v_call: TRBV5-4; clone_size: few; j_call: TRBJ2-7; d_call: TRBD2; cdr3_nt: TGTGCCAGCAGCTTGGGGGGGGGACCTACCTACGAGCAGTACTTC; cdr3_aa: CASSLGGGPTYEQYF
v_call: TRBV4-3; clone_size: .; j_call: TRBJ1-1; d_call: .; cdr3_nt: TGCGCCAGCAGCCAAATCCGGGACATCAGGAACACTGAAGCTTTCTTT; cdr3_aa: CASSQIRDIRNTEAFF
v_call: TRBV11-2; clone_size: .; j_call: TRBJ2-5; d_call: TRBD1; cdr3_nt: TGTGCCAGCAGCTTAGATCGGGGACAGGGGGCGAGGGCCCAGTACTTC; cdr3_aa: CASSLDRGQGARAQYF
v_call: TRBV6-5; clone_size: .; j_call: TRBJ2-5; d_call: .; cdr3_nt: TGTGTCAGCAGTTCGAGGAGAGAATCTTACGGGGAGACCCAGTACTTC; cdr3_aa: CVSSSRRESYGETQYF
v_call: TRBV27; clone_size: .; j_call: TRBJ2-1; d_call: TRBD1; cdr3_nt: TGTGCCAGTAGACAGGGAACTGAGCAGTTCTTC; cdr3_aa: CASRQGTEQFF
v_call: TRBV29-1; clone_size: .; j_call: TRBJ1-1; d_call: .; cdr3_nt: TGCAGCGTTGGTAGGGGGACTGAAGCTTTCTTT; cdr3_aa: CSVGRGTEAFF
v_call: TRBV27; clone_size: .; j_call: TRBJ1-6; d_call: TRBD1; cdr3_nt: TGTGCCAGCAGGCCGACAGGGGTGAATAATTCACCCCTCCACTTT; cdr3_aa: CASRPTGVNNSPLHF